This T cell receptor beta chain was captured by sequencing in a study of CD8 T cells in ankylosing spondylitis (TCRdb year 2017). With respect to the entire study: The study set out to find disease-linked TCR variants by profiling T cell receptor beta repertoires in ankylosing spondylitis patients and healthy donors. The whole study cohort included 95 to 130 healthy donors and about two dozen ankylosing spondylitis patients. Peripheral blood was sampled, and synovial fluid was additionally collected from ankylosing spondylitis patients.

Sequenced using an Illumina HiSeq 2500. Quantitative 5'-RACE with molecular barcodes was used to prepare TCR beta libraries. In the source study's methods: A new computational method based on a probabilistic model of VDJ rearrangement was used to identify disease-linked TCR variants. TCRdb's own reprocessing of the public reads used fastp at Q25 and MiXCR and kept productive beta chains. Rows with a matching CDR3 protein are joined into one entry that keeps the most common DNA and genes. The V and J calls and clone size are TCRdb's, not the authors'. Within this sample are about 130,000 distinct CDR3 sequences, with about a tenth of them counted one time only. 3% to 4% of the sample is in the top ten clones. Broader findings and caveats from the paper: A TCR beta motif made up of about eight highly homologous amino acid variants appeared to be characteristic of blood from ankylosing spondylitis patients. The disease-linked clones showed a CD8+ phenotype and occurred at relatively low frequencies in peripheral blood. Significant enrichment of the disease-linked clones was reported in matched synovial fluid samples from ankylosing spondylitis patients. Some of the motif variants had been reported before in the synovial fluid and blood of reactive arthritis patients, a finding that suggests common disease-initiation mechanisms.

The CDR3 runs 13 residues from the cysteine to the phenylalanine. Kept here is only the CDR3 DNA, which spans 39 bases and is read in frame from base 1. Between the V and J ends, shortened by 1 base and 4 bases respectively, the junction contains 7 bases. CDR1 SGHKS and CDR2 YYEKEE are derived from the germline V gene (reference sequence). This clonotype occurred many times. Which antigen it targets is not known. Base qualities are not provided; no much larger clone lies one nucleotide away. This receptor chain uses TRBV5-5 and TRBJ2-3; the D gene identity is not certain. Sequenced material: blood, either unsorted or a sorted T cell fraction (not recorded which). The receptor comes from a male donor with ankylosing spondylitis or in good health (not recorded which). The CDR3 here reads CASSLSPADTQYF. The bases read TGTGCCAGCAGCTTGAGCCCTGCAGATACGCAGTATTTT.